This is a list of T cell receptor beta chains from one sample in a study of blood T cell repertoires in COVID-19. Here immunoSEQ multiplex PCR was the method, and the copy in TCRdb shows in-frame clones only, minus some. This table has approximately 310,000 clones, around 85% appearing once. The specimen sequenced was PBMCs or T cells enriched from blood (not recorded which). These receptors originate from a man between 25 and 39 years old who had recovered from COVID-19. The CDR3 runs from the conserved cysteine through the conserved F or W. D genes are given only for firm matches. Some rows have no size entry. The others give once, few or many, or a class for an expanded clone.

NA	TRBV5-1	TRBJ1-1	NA	CASSSAGFTEAFF	TGCGCCAGCAGCTCGGCAGGGTTCACTGAAGCTTTCTTT
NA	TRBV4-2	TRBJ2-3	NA	CASSRDSNRGGTDTQYF	TGTGCCAGCAGCCGAGATTCGAACCGGGGAGGCACAGATACGCAGTATTTT
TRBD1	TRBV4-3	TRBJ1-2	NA	CASSQEAGGYGYTF	TGCGCCAGCAGCCAAGAGGCAGGGGGCTATGGCTACACCTTC
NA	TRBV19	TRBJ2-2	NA	CASRRDSHTGELFF	TGTGCCAGTAGACGGGACTCCCACACCGGGGAGCTGTTTTTT
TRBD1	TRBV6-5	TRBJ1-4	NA	CASSSPGGTNEKLFF	TGTGCCAGCAGCTCTCCAGGGGGGACTAATGAAAAACTGTTTTTT
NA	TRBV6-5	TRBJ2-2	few	CASSTDRRGELFF	TGTGCCAGCAGCACCGACAGGAGGGGGGAGCTGTTTTTT
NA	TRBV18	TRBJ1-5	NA	CASSPSNGQPQHF	TGTGCCAGCTCACCCTCGAACGGGCAGCCCCAGCATTTT
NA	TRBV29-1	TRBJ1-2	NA	CSVDSNYGYTF	TGCAGCGTTGACTCTAACTATGGCTACACCTTC
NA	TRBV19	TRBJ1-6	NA	CASSTQEGRSPLHF	TGTGCCAGTAGTACCCAGGAGGGGAGGTCACCCCTCCACTTT
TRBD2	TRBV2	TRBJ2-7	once	CASRETGLAGYEQYF	TGTGCCAGCAGGGAAACGGGACTAGCGGGCTACGAGCAGTACTTC
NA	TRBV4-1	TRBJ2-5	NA	CASSQDQQGIETQYF	TGCGCCAGCAGCCAAGATCAGCAGGGGATAGAGACCCAGTACTTC
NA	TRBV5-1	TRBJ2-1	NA	CASSLVGGPPSYNEQFF	TGCGCCAGCAGCTTGGTCGGGGGGCCGCCATCCTACAATGAGCAGTTCTTC
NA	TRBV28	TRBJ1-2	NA	CASKLNYGYTF	TGTGCCAGCAAACTAAACTATGGCTACACCTTC
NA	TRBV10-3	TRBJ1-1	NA	CAIREPGAGAFF	TGTGCCATCAGGGAACCGGGAGCAGGGGCTTTCTTT
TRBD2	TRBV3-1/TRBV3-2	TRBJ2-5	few	CASSSSGGERETQYF	TGTGCCAGCAGCTCTAGCGGGGGGGAGAGAGAGACCCAGTACTTC
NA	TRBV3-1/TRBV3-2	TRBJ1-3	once	CASSQSGKGNTIYF	TGTGCCAGCAGCCAGTCAGGGAAGGGAAACACCATATATTTT
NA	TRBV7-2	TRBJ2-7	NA	CASGHRASYEQYF	TGTGCCAGCGGCCACAGGGCTTCCTACGAGCAGTACTTC
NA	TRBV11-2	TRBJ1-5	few	CASSLEALSPQHF	TGTGCCAGCAGCTTAGAGGCACTAAGTCCCCAGCATTTT
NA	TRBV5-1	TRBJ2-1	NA	CASSFQGNEQFF	TGCGCCAGCAGCTTCCAGGGCAATGAGCAGTTCTTC
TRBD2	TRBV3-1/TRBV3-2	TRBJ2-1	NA	CASRPPTSGGASVQFF	TGTGCCAGCAGACCGCCTACTAGCGGGGGGGCCTCGGTGCAGTTCTTC
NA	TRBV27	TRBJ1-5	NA	CASSLGGLGNQPQHF	TGTGCCAGCAGTTTAGGTGGGCTTGGCAATCAGCCCCAGCATTTT
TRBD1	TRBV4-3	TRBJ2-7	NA	CASSRDRVDEQYF	TGCGCCAGCAGCCGGGACAGGGTGGACGAGCAGTACTTC
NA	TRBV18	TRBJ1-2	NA	CASSPLDTMGYTF	TGTGCCAGCTCACCCCTGGACACCATGGGCTACACCTTC
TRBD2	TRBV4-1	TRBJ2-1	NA	CASSPALAGGPLGQFF	TGCGCCAGCAGCCCAGCGTTAGCGGGGGGGCCTTTGGGGCAGTTCTTC
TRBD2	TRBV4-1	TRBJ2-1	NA	CASSQDRGLVYDEQFF	TGCGCCAGCAGCCAAGATAGGGGACTAGTTTACGATGAGCAGTTCTTC
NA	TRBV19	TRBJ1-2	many	CAGGASGGYTF	TGTGCCGGAGGGGCCAGTGGAGGCTACACCTTC
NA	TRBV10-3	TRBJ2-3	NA	CAIRPRQAHGQYF	TGTGCCATCAGACCTCGACAGGCCCACGGTCAGTATTTT
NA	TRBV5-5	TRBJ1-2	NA	CASSPAVPEPYGYTF	TGTGCCAGCAGCCCGGCGGTCCCAGAACCCTATGGCTACACCTTC
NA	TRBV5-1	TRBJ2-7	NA	CASSFGSRAYEQYF	TGCGCCAGCAGCTTCGGTAGCCGAGCCTACGAGCAGTACTTC
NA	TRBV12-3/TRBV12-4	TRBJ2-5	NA	CASSLHQKETQYF	TGTGCCAGCAGTTTACACCAGAAAGAGACCCAGTACTTC
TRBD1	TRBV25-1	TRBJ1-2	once	CASSGTGSFSNYGYTF	TGTGCCAGCAGTGGGACAGGGAGTTTTTCTAACTATGGCTACACCTTC
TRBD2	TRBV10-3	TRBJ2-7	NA	CAISPGLAGGLSSYEQYF	TGTGCCATCAGCCCGGGACTAGCGGGGGGGCTAAGCTCCTACGAGCAGTACTTC
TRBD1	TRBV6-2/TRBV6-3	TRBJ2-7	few	CASSWTGYEQYF	TGTGCCAGCAGCTGGACAGGCTACGAGCAGTACTTC
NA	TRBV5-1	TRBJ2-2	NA	CASSLAPQALNTGELFF	TGCGCCAGCAGCTTGGCGCCACAGGCTTTGAACACCGGGGAGCTGTTTTTT
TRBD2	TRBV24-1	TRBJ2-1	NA	CATSDFTTSGRGNEQFF	TGTGCCACCAGTGATTTCACGACTAGCGGAAGGGGCAATGAGCAGTTCTTC
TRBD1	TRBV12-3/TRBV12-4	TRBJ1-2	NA	CASRLTGHYGYTF	TGTGCCAGCAGATTGACAGGGCACTATGGCTACACCTTC
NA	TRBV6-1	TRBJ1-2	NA	CASSERLSRVNYGYTF	TGTGCCAGCAGTGAGCGCTTGTCCAGGGTTAACTATGGCTACACCTTC
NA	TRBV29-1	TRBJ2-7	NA	CSVVSALAYEQYF	TGCAGCGTTGTCAGCGCCCTGGCCTACGAGCAGTACTTC
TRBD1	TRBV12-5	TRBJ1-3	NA	CASGLRPGGTYSGNTIYF	TGTGCTAGTGGTTTGAGACCAGGGGGAACTTACTCTGGAAACACCATATATTTT
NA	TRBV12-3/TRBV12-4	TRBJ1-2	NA	CASSFGDSYGYTF	TGTGCCAGCAGTTTTGGAGACAGCTATGGCTACACCTTC
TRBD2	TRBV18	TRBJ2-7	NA	CASSPPGSGGFYEQYF	TGTGCCAGCTCACCACCGGGTAGCGGGGGTTTCTACGAGCAGTACTTC
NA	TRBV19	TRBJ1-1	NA	CASSSRGMNTEAFF	TGTGCCAGTAGTAGCAGGGGTATGAACACTGAAGCTTTCTTT
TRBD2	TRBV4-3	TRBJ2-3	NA	CASSHPTSGGALDTQYF	TGCGCCAGCAGCCACCCCACTAGCGGGGGGGCCCTAGATACGCAGTATTTT
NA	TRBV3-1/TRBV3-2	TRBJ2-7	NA	CASSPGGLRGYEQYF	TGTGCCAGCAGCCCAGGGGGGCTTCGAGGCTACGAGCAGTACTTC
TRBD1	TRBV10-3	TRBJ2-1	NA	CAAGTGNEQFF	TGTGCCGCGGGGACAGGCAATGAGCAGTTCTTC
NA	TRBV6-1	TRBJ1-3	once	CASSEGQRRGNTIYF	TGTGCCAGCAGTGAAGGACAGCGCCGCGGAAACACCATATATTTT
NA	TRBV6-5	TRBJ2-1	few	CASSYSMGVSGEYFF	TGTGCCAGCAGTTACTCGATGGGGGTATCAGGGGAGTATTTCTTC
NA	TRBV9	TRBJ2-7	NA	CASSVGGSAYEQYF	TGTGCCAGCAGCGTAGGAGGCAGTGCCTACGAGCAGTACTTC
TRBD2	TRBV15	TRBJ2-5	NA	CATSTQAGQETQYF	TGTGCCACCAGCACCCAAGCGGGACAAGAGACCCAGTACTTC
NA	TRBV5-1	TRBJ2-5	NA	CASSPGQRDGETQYF	TGCGCCAGCAGCCCGGGACAACGCGATGGAGAGACCCAGTACTTC
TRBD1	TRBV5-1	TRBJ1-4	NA	CASTPGTDGEKLFF	TGCGCCAGCACTCCCGGGACAGATGGTGAAAAACTGTTTTTT
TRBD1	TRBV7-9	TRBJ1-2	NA	CASSRDRTEGYTF	TGTGCCAGCAGCCGGGACAGGACGGAAGGCTACACCTTC
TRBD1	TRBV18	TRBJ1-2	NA	CASSSTSRTGTGEPGGYTF	TGTGCCAGCTCATCCACGTCTCGAACCGGGACAGGGGAGCCAGGTGGCTACACCTTC
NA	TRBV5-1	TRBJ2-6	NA	CASSLSGESGANVLTF	TGCGCCAGCAGCTTGTCGGGGGAATCTGGGGCCAACGTCCTGACTTTC
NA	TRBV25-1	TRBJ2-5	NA	CASSESGVETQYF	TGTGCCAGCAGTGAATCGGGGGTGGAGACCCAGTACTTC
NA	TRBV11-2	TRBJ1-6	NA	CASRDSSYNSPLHF	TGTGCCAGCAGGGACAGCTCCTATAATTCACCCCTCCACTTT
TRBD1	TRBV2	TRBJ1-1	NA	CASSQGGNTEAFF	TGTGCCAGTTCACAGGGGGGGAACACTGAAGCTTTCTTT